The 20 T cell receptor beta chains below come from one sample, sequenced in a study of cytotoxic CD8 clonotypes in ibrutinib-treated CLL. Repertoires were generated with immunoSEQ multiplex PCR, while TCRdb's copy carries only in-frame clones and drops some. The sample consists of hundreds of thousands of clones, about 80% of them appearing once. The sample consisted of PBMCs, taken before ibrutinib treatment. Source of these receptors: a human donor with chronic lymphocytic leukemia.

The chain links TRBV28 to TRBJ2-5, with 12 bases matching TRBD1. The CDR3 sequence is 15 residues long. The trim removed 3 bases at V and 5 bases at J, leaving 4 bases unmatched. From germline, CDR1 is MDHEN and CDR2 SYDVKM. CDR3 in DNA: TGTGCCAGCAGTTTTGTGGGACAGGGGGCGGAGACCCAGTACTTC. Protein: CASSFVGQGAETQYF.

The CDR3 reads CASSSGPPNYNEQFF. As DNA, the CDR3 is TGTGCCAGCAGTAGCGGGCCCCCCAACTATAATGAGCAGTTCTTC. The chain recombines TRBV6-6 with TRBJ2-1; D possibly corresponds to TRBD2 (6 bases). This CDR3 spans 15 amino acids. The V gene's germline CDR1 is MNHNY and CDR2 SVGAGI (reference sequence). Deletions cut 5 bases from V and 7 bases from J, with 18 bases between.

This chain links TRBV6-5 with TRBJ2-7; D is ambiguous. The V gene's germline CDR1 is MNHEY and CDR2 SVGAGI. V gave up 2 bases and J gave up 3 bases, with 11 bases separating them. The CDR3 sequence is 14 residues long. CDR3 in DNA: TGTGCCAGCAGTTACCGGCCGGGTCTCTACGAGCAGTACTTC. It is translated as CASSYRPGLYEQYF.

The sample holds one count of this clone. V is TRBV5-6 and J is TRBJ2-7; 12 bases line up with TRBD2. CDR1 and CDR2 (germline): SGHDT, YYEEEE. This CDR3 is built from 17 residues. The V and J ends lost 4 bases and 1 base, in that order; junction bases with no gene match: 9. The CDR3: CASSPEPGLAGSYEQYF. The CDR3 nucleotides are TGTGCCAGCAGCCCAGAACCGGGACTAGCGGGTTCCTACGAGCAGTACTTC.

The chain links TRBV7-9 to TRBJ2-7, with 8 bases matching TRBD2. The germline V gene has CDR1 SEHNR and CDR2 FQNEAQ (reference sequence). V was pared by 2 bases and J by 6 bases, with 12 bases of the junction left unmatched. The CDR3 is 16 amino acids. The DNA for the CDR3 is TGTGCCAGCAGCTTAAATAGCGGGACAATCCTTCTCGAGCAGTACTTC. Its translation: CASSLNSGTILLEQYF.

The chain combines TRBV4-2 with TRBJ1-2; possible D gene TRBD1, 5 bases. V lost 1 base and J 3 bases, leaving 12 bases between the germline ends. Germline V lookup: CDR1 LGHNA, CDR2 YNFKEQ. The CDR3 has 15 residues. The CDR3 protein is CASSQGDSQYYGYTF. The CDR3, as DNA: TGTGCCAGCAGCCAAGGGGACTCTCAGTACTATGGCTACACCTTC.

This clone was observed once. The chain links TRBV9 to TRBJ2-1; 9 bases are shared with TRBD1. Looked up from germline, CDR1 is SGDLS and CDR2 is YYNGEE. With 0 bases clipped from V and 6 bases from J, the junction kept 7 bases outside the gene matches. The CDR3 is 16 residues long. Here the CDR3 DNA reads TGTGCCAGCAGCGTAGGTCTGGGACAGGGTAGCAATGAGCAGTTCTTC. This translates into CASSVGLGQGSNEQFF.

V usage is TRBV19 and J usage is TRBJ2-1, with D uncertain. Germline V gives CDR1 LNHDA, CDR2 SQIVND (reference sequence). The length of the CDR3 is 13 residues. Trimming removed 2 bases at V and 8 bases at J, with 10 bases between. CDR3 nucleotide sequence: TGTGCCAGTAGTATAAATGGTGTAGATGAGCAGTTCTTC. Its translation is CASSINGVDEQFF.

This chain connects TRBV15 to TRBJ1-3; D uncertain. The V and J ends lost 1 base and 1 base respectively, with 5 bases between them. This CDR3 contains 14 residues. Germline CDR1 reads LNHNV; CDR2 reads YYDKDF (reference sequence). The CDR3 region is CATSRVTSGNTIYF. The CDR3 region has the DNA TGTGCCACCAGCAGAGTAACTTCTGGAAACACCATATATTTT.

The chain couples TRBV4-1 to TRBJ2-7; 7 bases are a match to TRBD1. With V trimmed by 2 bases and J by 3 bases, 7 bases remained unmatched. CDR3 size: 15 residues. Germline V lookup: CDR1 MGHRA, CDR2 YSYEKL. The CDR3 DNA sequence: TGCGCCAGCAGCCAACCCACGACAGGGATCTACGAGCAGTACTTC. Residues: CASSQPTTGIYEQYF.

V usage is TRBV7-9 and J usage is TRBJ2-5, with 7 bases identical to TRBD2. The germline V gene has CDR1 SEHNR and CDR2 FQNEAQ (reference sequence). V lost 7 bases and J lost 3; bases outside the gene matches: 5. This CDR3 comprises 13 residues. CDR3 DNA: TGTGCCAGCACCATTGGGGGGGAAGAGACCCAGTACTTC. It is translated as CASTIGGEETQYF.

This chain uses TRBV5-1 with TRBJ2-6, with a possible D match to TRBD1 (6 bases). Germline V gives CDR1 SGHRS, CDR2 YFSETQ. The CDR3 loop spans 16 amino acids. V dropped 4 bases and J dropped 0 bases, with 11 bases sitting between them. CDR3 residues: CASSQTGYSGANVLTF. CDR3 nucleotide sequence: TGCGCCAGCAGCCAGACAGGTTACTCTGGGGCCAACGTCCTGACTTTC.

DNA for the CDR3: TGTGCCTGGAGTACCTACCCGACAGGGGCGGGTCAGCCCCAGCATTTT. It encodes CAWSTYPTGAGQPQHF. The gene calls are TRBV30 and TRBJ1-5; TRBD1 aligns across 8 bases. The V gene's germline CDR1 is GTSNPN and CDR2 SVGIG (reference sequence). The CDR3 totals 16 residues. Trimming removed 2 bases from V and 6 bases from J; junction bases left unmatched: 12. Full variable domain (missing parts from reference TRBV30 and TRBJ1-5): SQTIHQWPATLVQPVGSPLSLECTVEGTSNPNLYWYRQAAGRGLQLLFYSVGIGQISSEVPQNLSASRPQDRQFILSSKKLLLSDSGFYLCAWSTYPTGAGQPQHFGDGTRLSIL.

The gene calls are TRBV27 and TRBJ1-2; 7 nucleotides align to TRBD1. Germline V gene sequence: CDR1 MNHEY, CDR2 SMNVEV (reference sequence). Losses at the gene ends were 3 bases for V and 6 bases for J; bases not matched to a gene: 7. This CDR3 is built from 14 residues. The CDR3, as DNA: TGTGCCAGCAGTTTGGTCGGCAGGGGGGATGGCTACACCTTC. Its protein product is CASSLVGRGDGYTF.

This chain links TRBV7-2 with TRBJ2-7; D is ambiguous. The CDR3 has 12 amino acids. CDR1 is SGHTA and CDR2 is FQGNSA in the germline V gene. Trimming shortened V by 6 bases and J by 3 bases, and 9 bases separated the two germline ends. The CDR3 sequence is CASSSSYYEQYF. The DNA for the CDR3 is TGTGCCAGCAGTTCGTCGTACTACGAGCAGTACTTC.

This clone was found once. The chain carries TRBV27 and TRBJ2-7; D is uncertain. From germline, CDR1 is MNHEY and CDR2 SMNVEV (reference sequence). CDR3 length: 10 residues. Trimming stripped 6 bases from V and 4 bases from J, with 4 bases between. CDR3 bases: TGTGCCAGCAGCCTATACGAGCAGTACTTC. Translated, it gives CASSLYEQYF.

The genes are TRBV5-1 and TRBJ2-3; D gene ambiguous. From germline, CDR1 is SGHRS and CDR2 YFSETQ. The CDR3 is 14 amino acids. V lost 0 bases, J lost 5 bases, and 10 bases lay in between. The DNA of the CDR3 is TGCGCCAGCAGCTTGGTCAGTCAAGTAGATACGCAGTATTTT. Translating it yields CASSLVSQVDTQYF.

The CDR3 protein is CASSPDKKIQGGPLYEQYF. The CDR3 DNA follows: TGTGCCAGCAGTCCAGATAAAAAAATTCAGGGGGGTCCCCTCTACGAGCAGTACTTC. The J gene is TRBJ2-7, the V gene TRBV27; D may be TRBD1 (7 bases). There are 19 residues in the CDR3. V dropped 5 bases and J dropped 3 bases, with 29 bases sitting between them. Looked up from germline, CDR1 is MNHEY and CDR2 is SMNVEV (reference sequence).

V is TRBV28 and J is TRBJ2-1, with 7 nucleotides matching TRBD2. The CDR3 is made up of 16 amino acids. The germline V gene has CDR1 MDHEN and CDR2 SYDVKM. Trimming at V came to 6 bases and at J to 7 bases, leaving 15 bases not matched to a gene. CDR3 loop: CASRILGGGSENEQFF. Written as DNA, the CDR3 is TGTGCCAGCAGAATCCTTGGGGGAGGGTCCGAGAATGAGCAGTTCTTC.

The chain recombines TRBV4-3 with TRBJ2-3; D may be TRBD1 (6 bases). V dropped 3 bases and J dropped 2 bases, with 9 bases sitting between them. Germline V gene sequence: CDR1 LGHNA, CDR2 YSLEER. The CDR3 extends over 14 amino acids. The CDR3 is CASSHRDTTDTQYF. CDR3 nucleotides: TGCGCCAGCAGCCACCGGGACACCACAGATACGCAGTATTTT.